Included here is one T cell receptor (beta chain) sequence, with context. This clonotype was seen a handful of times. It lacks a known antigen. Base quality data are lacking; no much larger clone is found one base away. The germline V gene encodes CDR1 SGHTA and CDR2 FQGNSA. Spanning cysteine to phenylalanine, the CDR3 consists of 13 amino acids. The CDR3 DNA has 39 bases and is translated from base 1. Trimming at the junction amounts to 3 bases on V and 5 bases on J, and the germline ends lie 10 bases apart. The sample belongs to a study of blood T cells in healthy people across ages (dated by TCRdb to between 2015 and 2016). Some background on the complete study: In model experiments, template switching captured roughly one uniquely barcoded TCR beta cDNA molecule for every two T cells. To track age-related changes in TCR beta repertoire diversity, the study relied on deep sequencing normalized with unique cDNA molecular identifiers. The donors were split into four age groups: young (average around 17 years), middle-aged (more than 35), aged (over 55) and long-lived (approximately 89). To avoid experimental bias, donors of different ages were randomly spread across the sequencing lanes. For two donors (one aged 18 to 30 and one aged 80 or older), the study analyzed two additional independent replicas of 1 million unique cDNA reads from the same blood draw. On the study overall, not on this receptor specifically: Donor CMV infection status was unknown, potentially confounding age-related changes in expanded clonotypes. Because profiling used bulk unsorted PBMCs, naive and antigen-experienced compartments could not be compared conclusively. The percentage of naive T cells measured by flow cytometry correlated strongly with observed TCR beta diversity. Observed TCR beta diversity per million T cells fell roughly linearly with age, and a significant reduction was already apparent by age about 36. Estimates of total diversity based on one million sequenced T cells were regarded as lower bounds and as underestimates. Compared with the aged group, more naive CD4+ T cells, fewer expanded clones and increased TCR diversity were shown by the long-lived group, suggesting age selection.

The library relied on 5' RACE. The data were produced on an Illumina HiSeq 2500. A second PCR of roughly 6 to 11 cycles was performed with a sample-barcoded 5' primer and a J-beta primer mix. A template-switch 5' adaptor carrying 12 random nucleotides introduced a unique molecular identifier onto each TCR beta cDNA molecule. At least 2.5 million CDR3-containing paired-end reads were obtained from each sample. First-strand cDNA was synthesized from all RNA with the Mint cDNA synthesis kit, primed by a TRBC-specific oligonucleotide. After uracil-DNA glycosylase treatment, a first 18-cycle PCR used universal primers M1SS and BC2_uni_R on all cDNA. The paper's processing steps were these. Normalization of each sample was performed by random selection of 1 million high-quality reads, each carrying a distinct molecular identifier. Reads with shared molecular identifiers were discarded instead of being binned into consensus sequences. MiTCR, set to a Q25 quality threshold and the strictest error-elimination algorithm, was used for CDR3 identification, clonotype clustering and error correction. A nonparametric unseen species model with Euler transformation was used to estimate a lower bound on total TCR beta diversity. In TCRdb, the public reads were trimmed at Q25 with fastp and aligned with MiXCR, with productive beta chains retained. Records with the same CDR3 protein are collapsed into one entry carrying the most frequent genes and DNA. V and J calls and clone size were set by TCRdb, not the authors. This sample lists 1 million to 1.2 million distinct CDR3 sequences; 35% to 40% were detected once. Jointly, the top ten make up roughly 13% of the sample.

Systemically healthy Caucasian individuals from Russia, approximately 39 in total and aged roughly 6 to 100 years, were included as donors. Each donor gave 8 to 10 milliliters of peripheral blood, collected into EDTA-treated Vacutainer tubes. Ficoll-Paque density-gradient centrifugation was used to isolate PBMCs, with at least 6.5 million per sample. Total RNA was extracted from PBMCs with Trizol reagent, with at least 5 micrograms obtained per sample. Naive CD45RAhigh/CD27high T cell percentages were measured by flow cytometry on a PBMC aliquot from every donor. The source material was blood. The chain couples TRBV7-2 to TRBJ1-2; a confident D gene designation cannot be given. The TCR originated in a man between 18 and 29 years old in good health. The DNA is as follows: TGTGCCAGCAGCTTCGACCTATTATATGGCTACACCTTC. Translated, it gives CASSFDLLYGYTF.